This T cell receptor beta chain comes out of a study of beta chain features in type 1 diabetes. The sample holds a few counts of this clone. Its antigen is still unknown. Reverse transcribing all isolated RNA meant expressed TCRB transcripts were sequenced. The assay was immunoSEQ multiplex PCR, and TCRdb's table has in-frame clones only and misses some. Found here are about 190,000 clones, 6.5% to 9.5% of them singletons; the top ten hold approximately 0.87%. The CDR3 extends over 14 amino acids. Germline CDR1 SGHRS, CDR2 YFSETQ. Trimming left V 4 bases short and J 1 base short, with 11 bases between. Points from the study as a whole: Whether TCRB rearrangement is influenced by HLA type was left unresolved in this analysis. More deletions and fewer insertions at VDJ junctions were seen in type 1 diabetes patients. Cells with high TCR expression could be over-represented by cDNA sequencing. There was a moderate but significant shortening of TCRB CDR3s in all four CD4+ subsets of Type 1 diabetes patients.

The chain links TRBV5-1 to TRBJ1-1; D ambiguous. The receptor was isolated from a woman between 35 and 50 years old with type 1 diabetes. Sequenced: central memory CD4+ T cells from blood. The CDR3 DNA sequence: TGCGCCAGCAGCCCATACGAGAGGAACACTGAAGCTTTCTTT. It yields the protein CASSPYERNTEAFF.